This TCR beta chain is drawn from a study of cytomegalovirus exposure and HLA in healthy donors. J gave up 8 bases and V 7 bases, and 18 bases lay outside the gene matches. CDR3 length equals 16 residues. From germline, CDR1 is SGHRS and CDR2 YFSETQ. Researchers ran the PCR with 60 Vbeta and 13 Jbeta primers. The repertoire was sequenced with immunoSEQ multiplex PCR; TCRdb's copy has only in-frame clones and lacks some. The sample contains about 120,000 clones, 80% of which appear only once. This clone was recorded only once. Its antigen is not known. The study, taken as a whole, reports: Later analysis demonstrated an association between a missense DCLRE1C variant and TCR beta V- and J-gene trimming.

The receptor comes from a man aged 25-45 years in good health and CMV-seronegative. Specimen: PBMCs. The chain links TRBV5-1 to TRBJ2-1; 7 bases are a match to TRBD1. This CDR3 is CASSRGEAGGRYEQFF. The CDR3 DNA reads TGCGCCAGCTCCCGTGGGGAAGCAGGGGGTCGGTATGAGCAGTTCTTC.